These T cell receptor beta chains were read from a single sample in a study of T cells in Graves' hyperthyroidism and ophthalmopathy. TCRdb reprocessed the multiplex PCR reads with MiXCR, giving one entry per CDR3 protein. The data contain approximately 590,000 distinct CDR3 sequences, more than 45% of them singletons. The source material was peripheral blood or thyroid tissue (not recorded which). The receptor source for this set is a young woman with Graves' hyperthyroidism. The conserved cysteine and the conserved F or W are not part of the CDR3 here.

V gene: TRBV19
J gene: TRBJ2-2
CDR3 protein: ASNARGLAGDTGELF

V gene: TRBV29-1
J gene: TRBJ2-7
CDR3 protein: SVEGHGATYEQY

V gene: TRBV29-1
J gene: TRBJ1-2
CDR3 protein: SVDSLSYGYT

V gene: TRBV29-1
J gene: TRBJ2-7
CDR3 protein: SVEDWSQGDYEQY

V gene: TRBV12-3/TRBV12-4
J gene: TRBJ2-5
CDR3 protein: ASRFTGQPTGETQY

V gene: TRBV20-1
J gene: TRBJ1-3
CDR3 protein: SASLPHKSPGNTIY

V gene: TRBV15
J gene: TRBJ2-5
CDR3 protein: ATSREGPYNEQY

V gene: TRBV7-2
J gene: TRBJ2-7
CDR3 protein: ASSLTYTYEQY

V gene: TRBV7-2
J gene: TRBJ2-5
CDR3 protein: ASSQGTHQETQY

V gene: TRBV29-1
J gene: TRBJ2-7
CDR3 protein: SVGGVRDRGYEQY

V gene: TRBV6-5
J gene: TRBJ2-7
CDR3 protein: ASSYLAPSYEQY

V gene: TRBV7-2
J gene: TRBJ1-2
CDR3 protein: ASSLAQRGGYT

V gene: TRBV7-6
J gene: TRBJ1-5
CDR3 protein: ASSLWAGLNNQPQH

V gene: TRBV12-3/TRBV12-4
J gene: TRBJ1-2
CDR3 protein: ASSFRLYGYT

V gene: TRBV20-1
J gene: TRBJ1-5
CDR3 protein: SARDREGGNQPQH

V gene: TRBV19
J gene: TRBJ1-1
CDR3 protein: ASSIDRGDSEAF

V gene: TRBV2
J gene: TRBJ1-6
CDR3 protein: ASSEQVNLPLH

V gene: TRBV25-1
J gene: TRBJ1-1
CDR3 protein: ASSYGGFGTEAF

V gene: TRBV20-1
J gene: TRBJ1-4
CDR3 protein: SARDRGPLNEKLF

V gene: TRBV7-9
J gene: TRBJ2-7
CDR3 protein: ASSPSSGNYEQY

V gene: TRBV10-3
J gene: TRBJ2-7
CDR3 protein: AISGSVLSEQY

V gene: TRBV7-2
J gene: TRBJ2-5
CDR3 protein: ASSFLAASGETQY

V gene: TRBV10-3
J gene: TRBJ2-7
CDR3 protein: ASSSGSGGYEQY

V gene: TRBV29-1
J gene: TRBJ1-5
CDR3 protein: SVTTGGMAQPQH

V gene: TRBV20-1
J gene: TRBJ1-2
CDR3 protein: SAYNYGYT

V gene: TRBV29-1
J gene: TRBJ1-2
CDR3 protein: SPGQGYSHGYT

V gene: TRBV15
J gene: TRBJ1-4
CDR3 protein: ATSSPGTYNEKLF

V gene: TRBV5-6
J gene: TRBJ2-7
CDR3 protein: ASSNIQGYEQY

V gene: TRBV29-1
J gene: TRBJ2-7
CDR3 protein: SVETDSVTYEQY

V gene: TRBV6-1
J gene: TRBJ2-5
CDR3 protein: ASSESGGEETQY

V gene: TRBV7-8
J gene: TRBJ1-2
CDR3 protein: ASSLNGQYAGYT

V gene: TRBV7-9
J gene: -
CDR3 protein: ASSLGSVAIYEQF

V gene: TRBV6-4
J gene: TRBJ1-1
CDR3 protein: ASSDLRGGRLSF

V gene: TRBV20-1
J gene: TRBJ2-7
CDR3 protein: SFGTGQGEQY

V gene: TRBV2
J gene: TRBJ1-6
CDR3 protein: ASSDMGNSPLH

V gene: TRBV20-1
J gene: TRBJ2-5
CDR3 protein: SARARMEETQY

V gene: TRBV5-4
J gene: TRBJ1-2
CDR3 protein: ASSQINRAYGYT

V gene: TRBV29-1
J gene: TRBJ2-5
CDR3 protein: SVWSGKETQY

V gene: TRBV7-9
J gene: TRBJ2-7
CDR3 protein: ASSVGRARSYEQY

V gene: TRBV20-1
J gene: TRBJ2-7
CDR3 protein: SAREGVYEQY

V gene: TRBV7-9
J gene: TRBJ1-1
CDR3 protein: ASSSGAGFVAF

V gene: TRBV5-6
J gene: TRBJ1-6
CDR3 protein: ASSLRQDNSPLH